The 8 T cell receptor beta chains in this list originate from one sample, sequenced in a study of blood T cells in healthy people across ages. Primed by a sample-barcoded 5' primer and a J-beta primer mix, a second PCR proceeded for 7 to 11 cycles. Each CDR3 protein is one row after TCRdb ran MiXCR on the 5' RACE reads. The table shows about 1.5 million distinct CDR3 sequences, with approximately 43% occurring only once. Sequencing was done on a sample of blood. These receptors originate from a young woman in good health.

The chain uses TRBV28 and TRBJ2-3; possibly TRBD1 or TRBD2 for D (5 bases each). Germline loops: CDR1 MDHEN, CDR2 SYDVKM. V was cut by 5 bases and J by 2 bases, with 14 bases left in between. This CDR3 is built from 15 residues. CDR3 nucleotides: TGTGCCAGCAGTGGGACCACACGGGTCACAGATACGCAGTATTTT. Its protein product is CASSGTTRVTDTQYF. The variable domain in full, completed from reference TRBV28 and TRBJ2-3, reads DVKVTQSSRYLVKRTGEKVFLECVQDMDHENMFWYRQDPGLGLRLIYFSYDVKMKEKGDIPEGYSVSREKKERFSLILESASTNQTSMYLCASSGTTRVTDTQYFGPGTRLTVL.

The chain carries TRBV29-1 and TRBJ2-3, with D unclear. With 5 bases removed from V and 2 bases from J, the gap between germline ends came to 2 bases. CDR3 length: 10 residues. Germline V CDR1 and CDR2: SQVTM, ANQGSEA. The CDR3 reads CSVYTDTQYF. In nucleotides, the CDR3 is TGCAGCGTTTACACAGATACGCAGTATTTT.

This clonotype was seen a few times. The chain employs TRBV7-2 and TRBJ1-1; 7 nucleotides align to TRBD1. V dropped 1 base and J dropped 10; count of bases not matched to a gene: 6. Germline assignment: CDR1 SGHTA and CDR2 FQGNSA. The CDR3 covers 13 residues. CDR3 sequence (DNA): TGTGCCAGCAGCTTAGGCGACAGGGCGGGAGCTTTCTTT. Translation gives CASSLGDRAGAFF. The whole variable domain, remainder taken from reference TRBV7-2 and TRBJ1-1, is GAGVSQSPSNKVTEKGKDVELRCDPISGHTALYWYRQSLGQGLEFLIYFQGNSAPDKSGLPSDRFSAERTGGSVSTLTIQRTQQEDSAVYLCASSLGDRAGAFFGQGTRLTVV.

The rearrangement joins TRBV3-1 to TRBJ2-1, with 7 bases matching TRBD1. V gave up 4 bases and J gave up 5 bases; unmatched junction bases: 5. Germline-derived CDR1 and CDR2 are LGHDT and YNNKEL (reference sequence). The CDR3 is 14 amino acids. Here the CDR3 DNA reads TGTGCCAGCAGCCTTCGGACAGGCCACAATGAGCAGTTCTTC. This codes for CASSLRTGHNEQFF.

As for this clonotype: One end of the junction does not line up with germline, which may come from a read error. The chain uses TRBV6-5 and TRBJ2-4, with D perhaps TRBD2 (5 bases). CDR3 length: 16 residues. Per the germline V gene, CDR1 is MNHEY and CDR2 is SVGAGI. The CDR3 loop is CASSYSKGRAKNVQYF. CDR3 sequence (DNA): TGTGCCAGCAGTTACTCGAAAGGGAGAGCCAAAAACGTTCAGTACTTC.

V usage is TRBV7-2 and J usage is TRBJ2-7; tentative D call: TRBD1 (6 bases). Per germline, CDR1 SGHTA and CDR2 FQGNSA. V was trimmed by 5 bases and J by 5 bases, leaving 16 bases between them. The CDR3 has 14 amino acids. This chain's CDR3 is CASSLTRTVNEQYF. CDR3 bases: TGTGCCAGCAGCCTCACCAGGACAGTCAACGAGCAGTACTTC. Together with reference TRBV7-2 and TRBJ2-7, the CDR3 gives the full variable domain: GAGVSQSPSNKVTEKGKDVELRCDPISGHTALYWYRQSLGQGLEFLIYFQGNSAPDKSGLPSDRFSAERTGGSVSTLTIQRTQQEDSAVYLCASSLTRTVNEQYFGPGTRLTVT.

This clonotype came up a few times. The V call is TRBV27, the J call TRBJ2-1; 9 nucleotides agree with TRBD2. This CDR3 is built from 17 residues. V shed 2 bases, J shed 4 bases, and the junction held 9 bases outside the gene matches. Germline values: CDR1 MNHEY, CDR2 SMNVEV (reference sequence). CDR3 in DNA: TGTGCCAGCAGTTTAGTTGCGGGAGGGCCTCAGTACAATGAGCAGTTCTTC. This sequence encodes CASSLVAGGPQYNEQFF.

The rearrangement uses TRBV10-3 and TRBJ1-6, with D perhaps TRBD1 (5 bases). V lost 8 bases, J lost 6 bases, and 11 bases lay in between. The CDR3 has 13 residues. Germline assignment: CDR1 ENHRY and CDR2 SYGVKD. CDR3 protein: CAIGRGGNSPLHF. CDR3 bases: TGTGCCATCGGGAGGGGAGGTAATTCACCCCTCCACTTT.